The clone carrying this T cell receptor (beta chain) was detected only once. The source of the sample is a study of control samples from healthy donors and cancer patients. Data came from immunoSEQ multiplex PCR; TCRdb stores just in-frame clones and leaves some out. Of fewer than 120,000 clones detected, 88% appear once; the ten largest clones hold approximately 3.7%. Sequencing was done on a sample of PBMCs. The TCR originated in a woman aged 55-70 years with lung cancer.

The CDR3 DNA follows: TGTGCCAGCTCACCCCCCGACTCCGTAGCCAAAAACATTCAGTACTTC. It encodes CASSPPDSVAKNIQYF. The chain joins TRBV18 to TRBJ2-4; D gene ambiguous. Trimming removed 3 bases at V and 0 bases at J, with 12 bases between. The CDR3 loop spans 16 amino acids. Per the germline V gene, CDR1 is KGHSH and CDR2 is LQKENI.